This note documents a single T cell receptor (beta chain) sequence. CDR3 length: 17 amino acids. V lost 1 base and J lost 6; bases outside the gene matches: 6. Looked up from germline, CDR1 is MDHEN and CDR2 is SYDVKM. This sample was taken from a study of blood T cell repertoires in COVID-19. Some clones are missing from TCRdb's copy, which holds only in-frame ones; the method was immunoSEQ multiplex PCR. The table has roughly 76,000 clones, 85% to 90% seen once. The receptor comes from a woman in her forties or fifties with acute COVID-19. This chain joins TRBV28 and TRBJ2-4, with 13 bases that match TRBD2. The sequenced sample consisted of PBMCs or T cells enriched from blood (not recorded which). CDR3 amino acids: CASSLFTSGRAGNIQYF. As DNA, the CDR3 is TGTGCCAGCAGTTTATTTACTAGCGGGAGGGCCGGAAACATTCAGTACTTC.